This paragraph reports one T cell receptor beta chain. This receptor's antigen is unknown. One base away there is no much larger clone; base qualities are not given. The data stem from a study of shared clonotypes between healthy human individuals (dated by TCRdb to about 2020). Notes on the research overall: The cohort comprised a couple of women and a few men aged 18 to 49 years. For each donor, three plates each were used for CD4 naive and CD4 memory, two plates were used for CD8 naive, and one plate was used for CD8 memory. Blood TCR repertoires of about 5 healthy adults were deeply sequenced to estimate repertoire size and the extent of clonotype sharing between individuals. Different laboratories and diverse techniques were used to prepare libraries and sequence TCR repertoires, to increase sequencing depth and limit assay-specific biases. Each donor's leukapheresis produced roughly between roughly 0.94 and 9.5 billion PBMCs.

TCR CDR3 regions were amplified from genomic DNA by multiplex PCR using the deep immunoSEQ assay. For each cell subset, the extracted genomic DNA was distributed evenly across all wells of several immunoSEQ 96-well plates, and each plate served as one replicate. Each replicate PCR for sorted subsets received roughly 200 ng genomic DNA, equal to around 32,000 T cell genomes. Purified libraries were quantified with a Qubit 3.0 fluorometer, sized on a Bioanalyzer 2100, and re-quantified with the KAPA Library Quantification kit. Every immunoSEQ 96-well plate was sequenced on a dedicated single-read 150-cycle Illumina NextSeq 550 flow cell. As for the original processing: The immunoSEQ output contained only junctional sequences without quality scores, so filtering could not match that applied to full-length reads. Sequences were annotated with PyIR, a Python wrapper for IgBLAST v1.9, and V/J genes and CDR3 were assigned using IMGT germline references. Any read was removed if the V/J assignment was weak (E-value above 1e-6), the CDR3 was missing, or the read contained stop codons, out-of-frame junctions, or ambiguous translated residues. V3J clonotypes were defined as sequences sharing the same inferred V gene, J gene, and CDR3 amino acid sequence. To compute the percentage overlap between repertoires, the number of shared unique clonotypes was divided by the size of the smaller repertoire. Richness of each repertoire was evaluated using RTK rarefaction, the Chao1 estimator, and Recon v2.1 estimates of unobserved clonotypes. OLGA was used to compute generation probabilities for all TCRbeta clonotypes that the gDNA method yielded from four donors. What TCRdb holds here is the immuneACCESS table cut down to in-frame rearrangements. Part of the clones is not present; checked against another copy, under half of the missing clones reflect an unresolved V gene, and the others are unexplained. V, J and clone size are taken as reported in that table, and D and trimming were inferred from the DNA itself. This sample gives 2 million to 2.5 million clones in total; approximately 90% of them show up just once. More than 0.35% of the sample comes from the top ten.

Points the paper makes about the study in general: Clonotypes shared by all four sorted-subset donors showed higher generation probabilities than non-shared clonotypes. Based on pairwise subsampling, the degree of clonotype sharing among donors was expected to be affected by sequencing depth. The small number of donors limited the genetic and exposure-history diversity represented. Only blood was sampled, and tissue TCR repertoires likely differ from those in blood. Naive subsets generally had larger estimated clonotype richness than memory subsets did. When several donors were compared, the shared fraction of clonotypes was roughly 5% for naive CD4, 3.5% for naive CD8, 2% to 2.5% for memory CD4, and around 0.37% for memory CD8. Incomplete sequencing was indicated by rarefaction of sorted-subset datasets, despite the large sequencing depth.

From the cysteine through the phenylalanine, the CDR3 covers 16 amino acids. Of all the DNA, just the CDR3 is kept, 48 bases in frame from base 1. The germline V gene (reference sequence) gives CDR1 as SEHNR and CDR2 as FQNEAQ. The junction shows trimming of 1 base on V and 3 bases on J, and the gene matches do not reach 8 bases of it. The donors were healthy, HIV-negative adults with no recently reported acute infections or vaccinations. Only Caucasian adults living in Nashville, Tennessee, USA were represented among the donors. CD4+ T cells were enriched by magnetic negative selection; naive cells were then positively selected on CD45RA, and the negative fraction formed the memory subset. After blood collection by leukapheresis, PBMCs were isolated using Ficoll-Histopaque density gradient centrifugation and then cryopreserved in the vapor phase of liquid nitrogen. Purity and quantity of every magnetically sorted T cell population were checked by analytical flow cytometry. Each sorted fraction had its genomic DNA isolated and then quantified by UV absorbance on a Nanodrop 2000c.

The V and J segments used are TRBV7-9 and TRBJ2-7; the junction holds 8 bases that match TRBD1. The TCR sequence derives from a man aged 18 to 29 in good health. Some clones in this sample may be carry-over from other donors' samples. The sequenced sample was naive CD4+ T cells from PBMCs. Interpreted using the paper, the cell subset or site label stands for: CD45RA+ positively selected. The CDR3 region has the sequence CASSLGAGGDHYEQYF. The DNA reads TGTGCCAGCAGCTTAGGGGCAGGGGGCGATCACTACGAGCAGTACTTC.